The rows below give T cell receptor beta chains drawn from one sample of a study of monozygotic twins with inflammatory bowel disease. TCRdb derives one entry per CDR3 protein from the 5' RACE reads, leaving out DNA. Its table lists roughly 330,000 distinct CDR3 sequences. Sequencing input: blood. The receptors were gathered from a human donor with ulcerative colitis or Crohn's disease, or a healthy co-twin of an affected twin (not recorded which). The CDR3 runs from the conserved cysteine through the conserved F or W.

TRBJ2-7	TRBV6-1	CASSEIEGGFWYEQYF
TRBJ1-2	TRBV12-3/TRBV12-4	CASSRTGLNYGYTF
TRBJ1-2	TRBV2	CASSGEGGRVFYGYTF
TRBJ1-5	TRBV4-1	CASSQDNWANSNQPQHF
TRBJ1-1	TRBV29-1	CSVEEWVGGIPNTEAFF
TRBJ2-2	TRBV10-3	CAIMAGTGDVTGELFF
TRBJ2-1	TRBV9	CASSFFRGEYPDNEQFF
TRBJ1-3	TRBV12-5	CASGLGQIGNTIYF
TRBJ2-6	TRBV5-5	CASSLMGTGANVLTF
TRBJ1-1	TRBV29-1	CSIRTANTEAFF
TRBJ2-7	TRBV7-2	CASSFFPRGGDYEQYF
TRBJ2-7	TRBV18	CASSSSGQSTYEQYF
TRBJ1-5	TRBV12-3/TRBV12-4	CASSTSSSFNNQPQHF
TRBJ1-4	TRBV19	CASSWGRSPNEKLFF
TRBJ2-1	TRBV27	CASSLSPFGEQFF
TRBJ2-7	TRBV7-9	CASSPRQGAGSSYEQYF
TRBJ2-2	TRBV18	CASSPGAGNTGELFF
TRBJ2-3	TRBV7-3	CASSLSGTGISTDTQYF
TRBJ2-7	TRBV7-2	CASSLGYSDEQYF
TRBJ2-1	TRBV29-1	CSAPAGAGGGNEQFF
TRBJ2-4	TRBV5-1	CASSSSTGKNIQYF
TRBJ2-1	TRBV18	CASSPGQLNEQFF
TRBJ1-4	TRBV24-1	CDTSDGSVLNEKLFF
TRBJ2-1	TRBV5-1	CASSLVPVTNHNEQFF
TRBJ1-3	TRBV7-7	CASSLIGTGNTIYF
TRBJ2-7	TRBV28	CATSLSIPPVSRTTYEQYF
TRBJ2-7	TRBV21-1	CASSEPPPGQGSYEQYF
TRBJ1-6	TRBV6-1	CASNRGAATFGSPLHF